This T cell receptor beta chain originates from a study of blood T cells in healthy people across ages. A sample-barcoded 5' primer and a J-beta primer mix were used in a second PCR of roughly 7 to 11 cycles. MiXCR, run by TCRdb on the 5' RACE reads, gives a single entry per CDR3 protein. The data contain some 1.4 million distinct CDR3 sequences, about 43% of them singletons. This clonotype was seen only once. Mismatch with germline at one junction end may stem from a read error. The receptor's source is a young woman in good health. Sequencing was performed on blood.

CDR3 DNA sequence: TGTGCCAGCAGGGAATCAGGGTACGGCTACACCTTC. The encoded protein is CASRESGYGYTF. The V call is TRBV25-1, the J call TRBJ1-2; maybe TRBD1 (5 bases). The CDR3 has 12 residues. The V gene's germline CDR1 is MGHDK and CDR2 SYGVNS.